The 22 T cell receptor beta chains below come from one sample, sequenced in a study of shared clonotypes between healthy human individuals. TCRdb's copy holds only in-frame clones and misses some; the assay was immunoSEQ multiplex PCR. The top ten clones hold around 0.057% of a sample with roughly 650,000 clones, 95% to 98% of them seen once. Sequenced material: naive CD4+ T cells sorted from blood. Subset of the sample: CD45RA+ positively selected. The receptors were gathered from a woman in her twenties or thirties in good health.

This chain links TRBV7-7 with TRBJ2-7; TRBD2 matches at 8 bases. After removal of 6 bases from V and 3 bases from J, the junction contained 10 bases not matched to a gene. The CDR3 extends over 15 amino acids. From germline, CDR1 is SSHAT and CDR2 FNYEAQ (reference sequence). The CDR3 bases are TGTGCCAGCAGACAAAAGCGGGAGAAGGGCTACGAGCAGTACTTC. It translates to CASRQKREKGYEQYF.

This chain joins TRBV5-1 and TRBJ1-1; 7 bases match TRBD1. Trimming took 9 bases from V and 3 from J; bases not matched to a gene: 11. The CDR3 has 14 residues. The germline V gene has CDR1 SGHRS and CDR2 YFSETQ. The CDR3 loop is CATSRTGGDTEAFF. CDR3 DNA: TGCGCCACGAGCCGGACAGGCGGGGACACTGAAGCTTTCTTT.

The chain combines TRBV7-7 with TRBJ2-1, with 7 bases identical to TRBD2. This CDR3 spans 21 amino acids. The trim removed 5 bases at V and 1 base at J, leaving 23 bases unmatched. From germline, CDR1 is SSHAT and CDR2 FNYEAQ (reference sequence). CDR3 region: CASSPVVVGRGSLGSYNEQFF. The CDR3, as DNA: TGTGCCAGCAGCCCAGTTGTTGTTGGGAGGGGTTCCCTCGGGTCCTACAATGAGCAGTTCTTC. The entire variable domain, with the rest obtained from reference TRBV7-7 and TRBJ2-1, is as follows: GAGVSQSPRYKVTKRGQDVTLRCDPISSHATLYWYQQALGQGPEFLTYFNYEAQPDKSGLPSDRFSAERPEGSISTLTIQRTEQRDSAMYRCASSPVVVGRGSLGSYNEQFFGPGTRLTVL.

This clone was seen only once. The chain links TRBV30 to TRBJ2-7; the D gene is possibly TRBD2 (5 bases). This CDR3 is built from 13 residues. V was cut by 0 bases and J by 4 bases, with 10 bases left in between. Germline values: CDR1 GTSNPN, CDR2 SVGIG (reference sequence). In DNA, the CDR3 is TGTGCCTGGAGTGTGCTCGGGATATACGAGCAGTACTTC. Translation: CAWSVLGIYEQYF.

The J gene is TRBJ2-7, the V gene TRBV19; D gene uncertain. Germline V CDR1 and CDR2: LNHDA, SQIVND (reference sequence). CDR3 length: 14 amino acids. The V and J ends lost 6 bases and 3 bases respectively, with 15 bases between them. The CDR3 nucleotides read TGTGCCAGTAGAGACACCAAACAACACTACGAGCAGTACTTC. It yields the protein CASRDTKQHYEQYF.

The chain recombines TRBV4-1 with TRBJ2-7, with TRBD1 as a possible D gene (5 bases). This CDR3 has 17 amino acids. The V end lost 0 bases, the J end lost 5 bases, and 20 bases lay between the germline ends. Germline V gene data show CDR1 as MGHRA and CDR2 as YSYEKL. This chain's CDR3 is CASSQEGPPSRADEQYF. CDR3 DNA: TGCGCCAGCAGCCAAGAAGGGCCCCCATCCAGGGCCGACGAGCAGTACTTC.

V is TRBV19 and J is TRBJ2-7; TRBD1 agrees at 8 bases. The CDR3 has 15 amino acids. The J segment lost 0 bases and the V segment lost 5 bases, leaving 6 bases of the junction unmatched. Germline V CDR1 and CDR2: LNHDA, SQIVND (reference sequence). CDR3 in amino acids: CASSVVTGASYEQYF. The CDR3 DNA is TGTGCCAGTAGTGTTGTGACAGGGGCCTCCTACGAGCAGTACTTC.

V is TRBV28 and J is TRBJ2-1; D gene ambiguous. The V end lost 5 bases, the J end lost 2 bases, and 13 bases lay between the germline ends. This CDR3 comprises 15 residues. The V gene's germline CDR1 is MDHEN and CDR2 SYDVKM. This chain's CDR3 is CASSPPHLPYNEQFF. The CDR3 coding sequence is TGTGCCAGCAGTCCGCCCCATCTTCCCTACAATGAGCAGTTCTTC.

The V and J genes are TRBV2 and TRBJ2-3; 14 bases line up with TRBD2. Per the germline V gene, CDR1 is SNHLY and CDR2 is FYNNEI. This CDR3 comprises 17 residues. With V trimmed by 8 bases and J by 5 bases, 12 bases remained unmatched. The CDR3 here is CASWGLAGAGLGDTQYF. CDR3 DNA sequence: TGTGCCAGCTGGGGACTAGCGGGAGCAGGATTGGGAGATACGCAGTATTTT.

The chain links TRBV5-1 to TRBJ2-2; D ambiguous. Germline loops: CDR1 SGHRS, CDR2 YFSETQ. V was pared by 0 bases and J by 0 bases, with 9 bases between. This CDR3 spans 16 amino acids. The CDR3, as DNA: TGCGCCAGCAGCTTGGCGGCAGCCGCGAACACCGGGGAGCTGTTTTTT. It translates to CASSLAAAANTGELFF.

V and J are TRBV7-9 and TRBJ2-4; maybe TRBD2 (6 bases). Germline-derived CDR1 and CDR2 are SEHNR and FQNEAQ (reference sequence). V lost 2 bases and J 3 bases, leaving 8 bases between the germline ends. This CDR3 is built from 14 residues. The CDR3 nucleotides are TGTGCCAGCAGCTTAACCGGGGGCAAAAACATTCAGTACTTC. Translating it yields CASSLTGGKNIQYF.

The chain couples TRBV30 to TRBJ2-7; the D gene is possibly TRBD1 (6 bases). This CDR3 spans 13 amino acids. The ends were cut back, 4 bases at V and 2 bases at J, with 12 bases in the middle. The germline CDR1 and CDR2 sequences are GTSNPN and SVGIG (reference sequence). The CDR3 sequence is CAWNLDSPYEQYF. As DNA, the CDR3 is TGTGCCTGGAACCTGGACAGCCCCTACGAGCAGTACTTC.

CDR3 sequence (DNA): TGTGCCAGCAGTTCCGGACTAGCGGGCCAGGCAGAGACCCAGTACTTC. It translates to CASSSGLAGQAETQYF. This rearrangement joins TRBV6-6 to TRBJ2-5; 11 bases align to TRBD2. The CDR3 totals 16 residues. Germline CDR1 is MNHNY and CDR2 is SVGAGI (reference sequence). The V gene end was trimmed by 4 bases and the J gene end by 4 bases; junction bases not matched to a gene: 8.

V usage is TRBV4-1 and J usage is TRBJ2-2, with a weak D call TRBD1 (5 bases). Germline values: CDR1 MGHRA, CDR2 YSYEKL. The CDR3 spans 14 residues. V was cut by 0 bases and J by 6 bases, with 8 bases left in between. The DNA of the CDR3 is TGCGCCAGCAGCCAAGAGGTGGGGCCCGGGGAGCTGTTTTTT. Encoded protein: CASSQEVGPGELFF.

The chain is built from TRBV19 and TRBJ2-3; no clear D gene. Germline loops: CDR1 LNHDA, CDR2 SQIVND (reference sequence). Trimming removed 3 bases at V and 2 bases at J, with 9 bases between. The CDR3 is made up of 14 amino acids. CDR3 bases: TGTGCCAGTAGTATCCCGACGCTCACAGATACGCAGTATTTT. Translated: CASSIPTLTDTQYF. Using reference TRBV19 and TRBJ2-3 for the parts outside the CDR3, the full variable domain is DGGITQSPKYLFRKEGQNVTLSCEQNLNHDAMYWYRQDPGQGLRLIYYSQIVNDFQKGDIAEGYSVSREKKESFPLTVTSAQKNPTAFYLCASSIPTLTDTQYFGPGTRLTVL.

As concerns this clone: Sequence at one end of the junction differs from germline and may be a read error. This chain uses TRBV27 with TRBJ1-1; D not resolved. CDR3 length: 17 residues. Germline CDR1 is MNHEY and CDR2 is SMNVEV (reference sequence). CDR3 nucleotides: TGTGCCAGCAGTTCCACGACATTCTCTCTTTCGAACGCTGAAGCTTTCTTT. Protein product: CASSSTTFSLSNAEAFF.

V usage is TRBV7-8 and J usage is TRBJ2-5; no firm D call. V lost 4 bases and J lost 4, with 10 bases in between. Germline values: CDR1 SGHVS, CDR2 FQNEAQ. This CDR3 comprises 13 residues. The CDR3, as DNA: TGTGCCAGCAGCTGGTACGGCAGAGAGACCCAGTACTTC. The encoded protein is CASSWYGRETQYF.

The V gene is TRBV30, the J gene TRBJ2-1, with TRBD2 identical over 12 bases. The CDR3 is made up of 14 amino acids. The V segment lost 6 bases and the J segment 10 bases; nucleotides outside the gene matches: 10. The germline V gene encodes CDR1 GTSNPN and CDR2 SVGIG (reference sequence). CDR3 nucleotides: TGTGCCTGTTCCGGGACTAGCGGGCAAGGGGAGCAGTTCTTC. Amino acids: CACSGTSGQGEQFF.

The chain links TRBV7-6 to TRBJ2-2, with D perhaps being TRBD1 or TRBD2 (5 bases each). The CDR3 covers 16 residues. Trimming stripped 3 bases from V and 5 bases from J, with 16 bases between. CDR1 is SGHVS and CDR2 is FNYEAQ in the germline V gene. The CDR3 region has the DNA TGTGCCAGCAGCTTCACGGACACCCTAGCTACCGGGGAGCTGTTTTTT. It translates to CASSFTDTLATGELFF.

The gene calls are TRBV9 and TRBJ2-7; the match to TRBD2 covers 15 bases. Germline V gene data show CDR1 as SGDLS and CDR2 as YYNGEE. The J segment lost 1 base and the V segment lost 0 bases, leaving 5 bases of the junction unmatched. The CDR3 runs 18 residues. CDR3: CASSVGTSGRARSYEQYF. CDR3 nucleotide sequence: TGTGCCAGCAGCGTAGGGACTAGCGGGAGGGCCAGATCCTACGAGCAGTACTTC.

The chain recombines TRBV7-9 with TRBJ1-2; 8 bases align to TRBD1. Trimming removed 2 bases from V and 2 bases from J; junction bases left unmatched: 13. The germline V gene has CDR1 SEHNR and CDR2 FQNEAQ (reference sequence). The CDR3 is 18 amino acids. The CDR3 sequence: CASSLPQGVRQGNYGYTF. CDR3 nucleotide sequence: TGTGCCAGCAGCTTACCCCAAGGGGTACGACAGGGGAACTATGGCTACACCTTC.

The rearrangement links TRBV6-5 to TRBJ1-5, with 8 bases identical to TRBD1. Germline V CDR1 and CDR2: MNHEY, SVGAGI. The CDR3 covers 16 residues. The trim removed 4 bases at V and 7 bases at J, leaving 12 bases unmatched. The chain's CDR3 is CASSSPGTGLPQPQHF. In DNA, the CDR3 is TGTGCCAGCAGTTCCCCCGGGACAGGCCTCCCACAGCCCCAGCATTTT.